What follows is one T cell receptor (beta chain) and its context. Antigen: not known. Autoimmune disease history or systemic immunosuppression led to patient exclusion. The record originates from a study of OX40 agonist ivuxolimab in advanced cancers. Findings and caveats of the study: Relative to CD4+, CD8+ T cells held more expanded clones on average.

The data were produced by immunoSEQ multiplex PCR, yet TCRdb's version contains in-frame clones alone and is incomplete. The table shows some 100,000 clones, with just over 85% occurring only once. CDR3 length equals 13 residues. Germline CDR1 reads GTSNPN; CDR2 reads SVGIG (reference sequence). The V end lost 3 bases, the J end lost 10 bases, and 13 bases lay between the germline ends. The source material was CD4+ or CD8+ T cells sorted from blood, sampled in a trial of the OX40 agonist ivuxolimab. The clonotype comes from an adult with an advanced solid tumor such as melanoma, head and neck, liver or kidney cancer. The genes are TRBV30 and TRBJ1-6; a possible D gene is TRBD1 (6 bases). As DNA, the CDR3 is TGTGCCTGGAGACAGGGTTGGGGCTCACCCCTCCACTTT. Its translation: CAWRQGWGSPLHF.